Described below is a single T cell receptor beta chain sequence and its context. The target antigen is unknown. RNA transcripts gave rise to amplified TCR beta CDR3 regions. The primer set for the first-round RT-PCR of the TCR CDR3 was HTBI. A single record per CDR3 protein comes from TCRdb applying MiXCR to the multiplex PCR reads. The table records fewer than 400,000 distinct CDR3 sequences, 20% to 30% of them present only once. This CDR3 has 15 residues. V shed 1 base and J shed 4 bases, with 11 bases lying between them. Germline CDR1 SGHAT, CDR2 FQNNGV. Across 18 months, stable Graves' hyperthyroidism was marked by no progression to ophthalmopathy. Under 12 ml fresh peripheral blood yielded the PBMCs. The source of the sample is a study of T cells in Graves' hyperthyroidism and ophthalmopathy. General observations from the study: Among clonotypes expanded in thyroid above 0.001, most were also found in blood.

The specimen was blood. The chain couples TRBV11-2 to TRBJ2-1; no firm D call. The sequence derives from a man aged 45 to 65 with Graves' hyperthyroidism. The CDR3 DNA reads TGTGCCAGCAGCTTAGCGGGTTATCTTTACAATGAGCAGTTCTTC. Amino acids: CASSLAGYLYNEQFF.